Presented here are 27 T cell receptor beta chains from one specimen sequenced in a study of control samples from healthy donors and cancer patients. The repertoire was sequenced with immunoSEQ multiplex PCR; TCRdb's copy has only in-frame clones and lacks some. The repertoire has 100,000 to 150,000 clones, 75% to 95% of them found once; the top ten carry 8.5% to 10%. Material for sequencing was blood. The receptors were gathered from a man aged 18 to 29 in good health.

The chain links TRBV19 to TRBJ2-5; maybe TRBD2 (6 bases). The CDR3 has 14 residues. V was trimmed by 4 bases and J by 5 bases, leaving 14 bases between them. Germline CDR1 and CDR2: LNHDA and SQIVND (reference sequence). The CDR3 bases are TGTGCCAGTAGTACACCCGGAGGGGCGGAGACCCAGTACTTC. It is translated as CASSTPGGAETQYF.

The rearrangement joins TRBV6-5 to TRBJ1-3; D unclear. Germline CDR1 and CDR2: MNHEY and SVGAGI. The V gene lost 5 bases and the J gene lost 0 bases, with 11 bases spanning the gap. This CDR3 contains 15 residues. CDR3 residues: CASSIAPSSGNTIYF. DNA of the CDR3: TGTGCCAGCAGTATCGCACCGAGCTCTGGAAACACCATATATTTT.

This clone appeared once. The V call is TRBV4-1, the J call TRBJ1-5; TRBD1 matches at 8 bases. CDR3 size: 16 residues. The V segment lost 0 bases and the J segment 4 bases; nucleotides outside the gene matches: 5. The germline CDR1 and CDR2 sequences are MGHRA and YSYEKL. The CDR3 reads CASSQDGDRQNQPQHF. The CDR3 DNA sequence: TGCGCCAGCAGCCAAGATGGGGACAGGCAGAATCAGCCCCAGCATTTT.

The chain employs TRBV7-6 and TRBJ2-2; TRBD1 matches at 7 bases. The CDR3 runs 17 residues. After removal of 1 base from V and 0 bases from J, the junction contained 5 bases not matched to a gene. Germline CDR1 reads SGHVS; CDR2 reads FNYEAQ. DNA of the CDR3: TGTGCCAGCAGCTTAGAGGTGGGACAGACGAACACCGGGGAGCTGTTTTTT. Residues: CASSLEVGQTNTGELFF.

The V call is TRBV25-1, the J call TRBJ2-7; D might be TRBD2 (6 bases). CDR3 length: 15 amino acids. The germline V and J ends were trimmed by 5 bases and 3 bases, with 17 bases remaining between them. Germline V CDR1 and CDR2: MGHDK, SYGVNS. Here the CDR3 DNA reads TGTGCCAGCAGTCCCGAGGTGGGACTGTTCTACGAGCAGTACTTC. It encodes CASSPEVGLFYEQYF.

Concerning this clone itself: The same CDR3 is also encoded by other DNA sequences in this sample. The J gene is TRBJ2-1, the V gene TRBV2; D ambiguous. The V end lost 2 bases, the J end lost 4 bases, and 0 bases lay between the germline ends. Germline CDR1 and CDR2: SNHLY and FYNNEI. The CDR3 is 11 amino acids. The CDR3 bases are TGTGCCAGCAGTGAATACAATGAGCAGTTCTTC. It encodes CASSEYNEQFF.

The genes are TRBV10-3 and TRBJ1-2; tentatively, D is TRBD1 (6 bases). V was cut by 0 bases and J by 0 bases, with 11 bases left in between. Germline CDR1 is ENHRY and CDR2 is SYGVKD. The CDR3 has 16 residues. The CDR3 coding sequence is TGTGCCATCAGTGAGTCTCGGGACAAAGCTAACTATGGCTACACCTTC. Translated, it gives CAISESRDKANYGYTF.

This chain links TRBV13 with TRBJ2-7; 7 bases map to TRBD1. Losses at the gene ends were 0 bases for V and 4 bases for J; bases not matched to a gene: 3. Germline V CDR1 and CDR2: PRHDT, FYEKMQ (reference sequence). The CDR3 loop spans 14 amino acids. The CDR3 sequence: CASSLGAGGYEQYF. The CDR3, as DNA: TGTGCCAGCAGCTTAGGGGCAGGGGGTTACGAGCAGTACTTC. Drawing the rest from reference TRBV13 and TRBJ2-7, the complete variable domain is AAGVIQSPRHLIKEKRETATLKCYPIPRHDTVYWYQQGPGQDPQFLISFYEKMQSDKGSIPDRFSAQQFSDYHSELNMSSLELGDSALYFCASSLGAGGYEQYFGPGTRLTVT.

J is TRBJ1-1 and V is TRBV30; possibly TRBD1 for D (6 bases). Trimming took 2 bases from V and 5 from J, leaving 12 bases between them. The CDR3 extends over 13 amino acids. The germline gives CDR1 GTSNPN, CDR2 SVGIG (reference sequence). This chain's CDR3 is CAWSPGVGTEAFF. CDR3 nucleotides: TGTGCCTGGAGTCCAGGGGTTGGGACTGAAGCTTTCTTT.

Here the CDR3 DNA reads TGTGCCAGCAGCTTAGGGCCCGCCGGAGGAGGTAAGCCCCAGCATTTT. Translated: CASSLGPAGGGKPQHF. The chain employs TRBV11-2 and TRBJ1-5; D is ambiguous. The germline V gene encodes CDR1 SGHAT and CDR2 FQNNGV. This CDR3 comprises 16 residues. V shed 1 base and J shed 8 bases, with 18 bases lying between them. The variable domain in full, completed from reference TRBV11-2 and TRBJ1-5, reads EAGVAQSPRYKIIEKRQSVAFWCNPISGHATLYWYQQILGQGPKLLIQFQNNGVVDDSQLPKDRFSAERLKGVDSTLKIQPAKLEDSAVYLCASSLGPAGGGKPQHFGDGTRLSIL.

The V and J genes are TRBV5-6 and TRBJ2-2, with 9 bases matching TRBD2. The V gene's germline CDR1 is SGHDT and CDR2 YYEEEE. The CDR3 runs to 18 residues. Trimming took 0 bases from V and 0 from J; bases not matched to a gene: 6. As DNA, the CDR3 is TGTGCCAGCAGCTTGGCCGCGGGGGGGCCACCGAACACCGGGGAGCTGTTTTTT. This encodes CASSLAAGGPPNTGELFF.

In its sample, this clone was seen once. The chain is built from TRBV9 and TRBJ1-6; possibly TRBD1 for D (6 bases). Germline CDR1 reads SGDLS; CDR2 reads YYNGEE. This CDR3 has 12 residues. Deletions cut 2 bases from V and 13 bases from J, with 10 bases between. This CDR3 is CASSVSQGPLHF. The CDR3 region has the DNA TGTGCCAGCAGCGTGTCACAGGGCCCCCTCCACTTT.

V usage is TRBV6-6 and J usage is TRBJ1-3; a weak D match, TRBD1 (5 bases). V lost 6 bases and J 4 bases, leaving 19 bases between the germline ends. This CDR3 has 16 amino acids. CDR1 is MNHNY, CDR2 SVGAGI, per germline (reference sequence). CDR3 sequence: CASRLFGGSIGNTIYF. The DNA for the CDR3 is TGTGCCAGCAGACTCTTTGGGGGGTCTATCGGAAACACCATATATTTT.

The gene calls are TRBV5-1 and TRBJ1-1; D is ambiguous. Trimming left V 7 bases short and J 1 base short, with 14 bases between. CDR1 and CDR2 from the germline V gene are SGHRS and YFSETQ. This CDR3 is built from 14 residues. Here the CDR3 DNA reads TGCGCCAGCGGAAAGGACCGCCCGAACACTGAAGCTTTCTTT. Its protein is CASGKDRPNTEAFF.

The gene calls are TRBV3-1 (or the pseudogene TRBV3-2) and TRBJ1-4, with TRBD1 matching 7 bases. Germline V gene lookup returns CDR1 LGHDT and CDR2 YNNKEL (reference sequence). J lost 5 bases, V lost 6 bases, and 6 bases had no gene match. The CDR3 covers 14 residues. The CDR3 bases are TGTGCCAGCAGTCCGGGACAGTCGAATGAAAAACTGTTTTTT. It translates to CASSPGQSNEKLFF.

The chain has TRBV20-1 and TRBJ1-2; D is ambiguous. CDR1 and CDR2 from the germline V gene are DFQATT and SNEGSKA (reference sequence). V was pared by 1 base and J by 3 bases, with 3 bases between. This CDR3 spans 11 amino acids. The CDR3 loop reads CSARGDYGYTF. CDR3 DNA sequence: TGCAGTGCTAGAGGGGACTATGGCTACACCTTC.

This clone was seen a handful of times. This chain joins TRBV4-2 and TRBJ2-1; 10 nucleotides match TRBD2. The CDR3 is 16 residues long. Per the germline V gene, CDR1 is LGHNA and CDR2 is YNFKEQ. Trimming removed 0 bases from V and 2 bases from J; junction bases left unmatched: 1. CDR3 sequence reads: CASSQDGTSAYNEQFF. Here the CDR3 DNA reads TGTGCCAGCAGCCAAGATGGGACTAGCGCCTACAATGAGCAGTTCTTC.

The chain combines TRBV12-3 or TRBV12-4 with TRBJ1-2, with 7 bases that match TRBD1. This CDR3 spans 13 amino acids. Trimming at V came to 5 bases and at J to 11 bases, leaving 11 bases not matched to a gene. The CDR3 loop reads CASSRGTAIFYTF. The CDR3 DNA follows: TGTGCCAGCAGTCGGGGGACAGCCATTTTTTACACCTTC.

The chain recombines TRBV20-1 with TRBJ1-2; no clear D gene. V was cut by 4 bases and J by 5 bases, with 20 bases left in between. CDR1 is DFQATT and CDR2 is SNEGSKA in the germline V gene (reference sequence). The CDR3 runs 15 residues. The CDR3 spells CSATEPGLSGYGYTF. The CDR3 bases are TGCAGTGCTACTGAACCGGGCCTATCAGGATATGGCTACACCTTC.

This chain connects TRBV7-9 to TRBJ2-1, with a weak D call TRBD2 (5 bases). The CDR3 consists of 16 residues. Per germline, CDR1 SEHNR and CDR2 FQNEAQ (reference sequence). Trimming cost V 4 bases and J 0 bases, with 13 bases left between them. CDR3 sequence: CASSYGLGSSYNEQFF. The CDR3 DNA sequence: TGTGCCAGCAGCTATGGACTGGGGAGCTCCTACAATGAGCAGTTCTTC.

The genes are TRBV19 and TRBJ2-5; D is uncertain. Trimming removed 6 bases from V and 5 bases from J, with 7 bases in between. The length of the CDR3 is 11 residues. Germline CDR1 reads LNHDA; CDR2 reads SQIVND (reference sequence). The CDR3 region is CASRTEETQYF. In DNA form, the CDR3 reads TGTGCCAGTAGGACTGAGGAGACCCAGTACTTC.

The chain uses TRBV9 and TRBJ2-2; 16 bases agree with TRBD2. With V trimmed by 5 bases and J by 6 bases, 13 bases remained unmatched. CDR1 and CDR2 (germline): SGDLS, YYNGEE. The CDR3 is made up of 19 amino acids. The CDR3 DNA sequence: TGTGCCAGCAGTGACTCCGGGACTAGCGGGGGGGCAAAGTCCGGGGAGCTGTTTTTT. This encodes CASSDSGTSGGAKSGELFF.

V gene TRBV7-3 combines with J gene TRBJ1-4; 9 positions match TRBD1. The CDR3 contains 14 residues. Trimming cost V 7 bases and J 7 bases; bases outside gene matches: 7. Germline-derived CDR1 and CDR2 are SGHTA and FQGTGA. The CDR3 reads CASTQDRGSEKLFF. DNA of the CDR3: TGTGCCAGCACCCAGGACAGGGGCAGTGAAAAACTGTTTTTT. Together with reference TRBV7-3 and TRBJ1-4, the CDR3 gives the full variable domain: GAGVSQTPSNKVTEKGKYVELRCDPISGHTALYWYRQSLGQGPEFLIYFQGTGAADDSGLPNDRFFAVRPEGSVSTLKIQRTERGDSAVYLCASTQDRGSEKLFFGSGTQLSVL.

This chain connects TRBV18 to TRBJ1-5; D is perhaps TRBD1 (6 bases). The CDR3 extends over 17 amino acids. Germline CDR1 is KGHSH and CDR2 is LQKENI. The V gene lost 5 bases and the J gene lost 1 base, with 18 bases spanning the gap. CDR3 nucleotide sequence: TGTGCCAGCTCAGCCCTCGGGGGACAACTAAGCAATCAGCCCCAGCATTTT. This gives the protein CASSALGGQLSNQPQHF.

This chain links TRBV15 with TRBJ1-1; a weak D match, TRBD1 (5 bases). The V end lost 0 bases, the J end lost 5 bases, and 10 bases lay between the germline ends. Germline V gene data show CDR1 as LNHNV and CDR2 as YYDKDF (reference sequence). The CDR3 length is 14 residues. CDR3 protein: CATSRDFGGTEAFF. The CDR3, as DNA: TGTGCCACCAGCAGAGATTTCGGGGGAACTGAAGCTTTCTTT.

The chain recombines TRBV12-5 with TRBJ2-1; D remains unclear. Germline V lookup: CDR1 LGHNT, CDR2 FRNRAP. Trimming cost V 6 bases and J 5 bases, with 11 bases left between them. The length of the CDR3 is 13 residues. The CDR3 sequence: CASGPDANNEQFF. DNA for the CDR3: TGTGCTAGTGGCCCGGACGCTAACAATGAGCAGTTCTTC.

The CDR3 DNA reads TGTGCCTGGAGTGAAGGGCCCTATGGCTACACCTTC. It codes for CAWSEGPYGYTF. The chain couples TRBV30 to TRBJ1-2; D gene uncertain. The CDR3 sequence is 12 residues long. Trimming took off 1 base at V and 4 bases at J, with 7 bases between the two ends. CDR1 and CDR2 from the germline V gene are GTSNPN and SVGIG (reference sequence).